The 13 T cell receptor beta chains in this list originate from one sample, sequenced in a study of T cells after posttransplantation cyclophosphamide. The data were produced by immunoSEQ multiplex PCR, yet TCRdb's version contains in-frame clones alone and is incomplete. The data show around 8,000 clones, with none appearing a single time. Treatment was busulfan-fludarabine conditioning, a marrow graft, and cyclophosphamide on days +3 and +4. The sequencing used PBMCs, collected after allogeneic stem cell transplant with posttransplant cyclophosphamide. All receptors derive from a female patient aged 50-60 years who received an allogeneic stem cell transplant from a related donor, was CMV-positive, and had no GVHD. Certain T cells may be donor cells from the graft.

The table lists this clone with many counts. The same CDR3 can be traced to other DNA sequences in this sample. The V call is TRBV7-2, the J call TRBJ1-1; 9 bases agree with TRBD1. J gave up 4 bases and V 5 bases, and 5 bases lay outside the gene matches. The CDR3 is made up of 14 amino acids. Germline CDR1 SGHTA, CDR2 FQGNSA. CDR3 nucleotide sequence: TGTGCCAGCAGCCTACAGGGGGCGCGCACTGAAGCTTTCTTT. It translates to CASSLQGARTEAFF.

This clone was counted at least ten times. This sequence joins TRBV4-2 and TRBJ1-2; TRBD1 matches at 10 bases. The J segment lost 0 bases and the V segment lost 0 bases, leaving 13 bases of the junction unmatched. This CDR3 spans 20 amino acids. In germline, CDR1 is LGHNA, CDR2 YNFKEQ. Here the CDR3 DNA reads TGTGCCAGCAGCCAAGATCTTGACAGGGGGCGCTTGGGGACTAACTATGGCTACACCTTC. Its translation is CASSQDLDRGRLGTNYGYTF.

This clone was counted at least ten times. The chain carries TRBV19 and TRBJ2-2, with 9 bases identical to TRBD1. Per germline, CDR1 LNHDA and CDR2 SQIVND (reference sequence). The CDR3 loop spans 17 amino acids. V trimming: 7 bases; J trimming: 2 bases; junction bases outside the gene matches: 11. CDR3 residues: CASILTRGQGNTGELFF. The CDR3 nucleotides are TGTGCCAGTATCCTCACCCGGGGACAGGGAAACACCGGGGAGCTGTTTTTT.

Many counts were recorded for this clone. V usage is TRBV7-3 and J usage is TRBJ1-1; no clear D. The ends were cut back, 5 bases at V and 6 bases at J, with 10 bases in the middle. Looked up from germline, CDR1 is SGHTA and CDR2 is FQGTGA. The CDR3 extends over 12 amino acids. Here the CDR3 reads CASSPPSAEAFF. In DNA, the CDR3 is TGTGCCAGCAGCCCCCCTTCTGCTGAAGCTTTCTTT.

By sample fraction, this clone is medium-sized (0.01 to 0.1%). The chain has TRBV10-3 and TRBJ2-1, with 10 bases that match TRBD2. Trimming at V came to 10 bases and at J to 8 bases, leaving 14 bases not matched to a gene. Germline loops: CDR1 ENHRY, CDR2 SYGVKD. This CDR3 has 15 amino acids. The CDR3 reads CATRGASGSSDEQFF. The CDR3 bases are TGTGCCACCCGGGGGGCTAGCGGGAGTTCCGATGAGCAGTTCTTC.

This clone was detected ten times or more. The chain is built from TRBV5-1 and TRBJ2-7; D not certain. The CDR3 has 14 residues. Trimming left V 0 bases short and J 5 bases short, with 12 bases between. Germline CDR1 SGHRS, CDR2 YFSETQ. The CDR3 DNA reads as TGCGCCAGCAGCTTGGGTACTCCCGGTGACGAGCAGTACTTC. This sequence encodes CASSLGTPGDEQYF.

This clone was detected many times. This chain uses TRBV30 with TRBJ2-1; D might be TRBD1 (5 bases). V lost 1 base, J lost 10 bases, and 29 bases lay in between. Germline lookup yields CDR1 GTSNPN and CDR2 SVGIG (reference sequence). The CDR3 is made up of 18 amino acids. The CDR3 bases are TGTGCCTGGAGTGATTTGGCGTGGGGCCAGGGCCCTTGTGTGGAGCAGTTCTTC. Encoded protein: CAWSDLAWGQGPCVEQFF.

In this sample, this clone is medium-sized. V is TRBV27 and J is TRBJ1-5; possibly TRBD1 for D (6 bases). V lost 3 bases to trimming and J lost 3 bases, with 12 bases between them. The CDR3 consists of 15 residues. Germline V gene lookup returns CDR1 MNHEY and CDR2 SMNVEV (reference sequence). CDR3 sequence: CASSLNRVNNQPQHF. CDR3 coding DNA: TGTGCCAGCAGTTTGAACAGGGTAAACAATCAGCCCCAGCATTTT.

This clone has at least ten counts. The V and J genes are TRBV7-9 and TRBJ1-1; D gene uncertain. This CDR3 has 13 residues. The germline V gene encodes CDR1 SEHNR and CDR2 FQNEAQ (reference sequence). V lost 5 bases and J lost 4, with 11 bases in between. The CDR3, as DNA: TGTGCCAGCAGCGTTTACGCGGGCACTGAAGCTTTCTTT. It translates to CASSVYAGTEAFF.

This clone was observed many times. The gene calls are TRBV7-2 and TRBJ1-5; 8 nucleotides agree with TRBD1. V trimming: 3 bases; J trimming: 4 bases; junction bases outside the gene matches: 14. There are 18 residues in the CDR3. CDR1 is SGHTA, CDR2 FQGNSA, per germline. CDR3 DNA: TGTGCCAGCAGCTTTTCGATCGCAACGGACAGGGAAAATCAGCCCCAGCATTTT. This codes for CASSFSIATDRENQPQHF.

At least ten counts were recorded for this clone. The CDR3 region is CASSLLAGGGNEQFF. CDR3 DNA sequence: TGTGCCAGCAGCCTACTAGCGGGAGGCGGCAATGAGCAGTTCTTC. The chain uses TRBV7-3 and TRBJ2-1, with 12 bases matching TRBD2. Germline V lookup: CDR1 SGHTA, CDR2 FQGTGA. The CDR3 loop spans 15 amino acids. V trimming: 5 bases; J trimming: 6 bases; junction bases outside the gene matches: 5.

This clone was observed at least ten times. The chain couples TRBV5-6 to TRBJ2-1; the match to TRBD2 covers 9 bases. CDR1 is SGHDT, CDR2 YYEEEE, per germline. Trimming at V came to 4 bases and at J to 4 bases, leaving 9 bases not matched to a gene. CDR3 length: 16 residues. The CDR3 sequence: CASSVRAGGRYNEQFF. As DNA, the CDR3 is TGTGCCAGCAGCGTAAGAGCGGGAGGCAGGTACAATGAGCAGTTCTTC.

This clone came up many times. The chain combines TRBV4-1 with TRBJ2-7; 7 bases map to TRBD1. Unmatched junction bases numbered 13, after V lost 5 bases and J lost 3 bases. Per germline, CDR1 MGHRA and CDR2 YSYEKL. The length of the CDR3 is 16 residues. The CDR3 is CASSFGPRQGVYEQYF. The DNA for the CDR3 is TGCGCCAGCAGCTTTGGGCCAAGACAGGGAGTCTACGAGCAGTACTTC.